This paragraph covers one T cell receptor beta chain sequence. The sample comes from a study of blood T cell repertoires in COVID-19. About the research overall: Samples representing acute and convalescent COVID-19 were sourced from the United States, Italy and Spain. From T cells, B-cell-depleted T cells, or PBMCs came the material, which was cDNA or gDNA.

Germline values: CDR1 SQVTM, CDR2 ANQGSEA. The CDR3 has 14 amino acids. V dropped 4 bases and J dropped 6; count of bases not matched to a gene: 10. Authors' methods: Counts of nucleated cells, estimated from reference gene primer amplification, were obtained. Clones were sequenced by immunoSEQ multiplex PCR, and TCRdb holds only the in-frame ones, with some missing. V and J calls plus clone size are reproduced from that table; the DNA served to infer D and trimming. The table shows over 150,000 clones, with around 79% occurring only once. This TCR came from a woman in her 70s with acute or convalescent COVID-19. The chain uses TRBV29-1 and TRBJ2-3; the match to TRBD1 covers 7 bases. Sequenced sample: peripheral blood. CDR3 loop: CSVATGSHLDTQYF. The CDR3 region has the DNA TGCAGCGTTGCGACAGGGTCTCACCTTGATACGCAGTATTTT.